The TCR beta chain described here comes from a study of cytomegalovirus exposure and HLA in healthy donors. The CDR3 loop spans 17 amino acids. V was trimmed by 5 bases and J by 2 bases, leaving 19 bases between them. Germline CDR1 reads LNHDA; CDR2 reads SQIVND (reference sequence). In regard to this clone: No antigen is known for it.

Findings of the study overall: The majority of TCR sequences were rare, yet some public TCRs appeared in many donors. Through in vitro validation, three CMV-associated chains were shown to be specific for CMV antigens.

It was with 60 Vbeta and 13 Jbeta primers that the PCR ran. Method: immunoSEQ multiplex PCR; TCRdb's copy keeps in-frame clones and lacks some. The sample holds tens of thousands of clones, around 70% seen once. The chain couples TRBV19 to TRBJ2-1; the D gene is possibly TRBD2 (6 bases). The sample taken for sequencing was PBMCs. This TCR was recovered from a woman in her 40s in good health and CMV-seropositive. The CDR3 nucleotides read TGTGCCAGTAGTTTCCGTTTGGTGGGGGGTCCCTACAATGAGCAGTTCTTC. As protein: CASSFRLVGGPYNEQFF.